The 15 T cell receptor beta chains below all came from one sample that was sequenced in a study of blood T cell repertoires in COVID-19. Only in-frame clones appear in the TCRdb table, and some are missing; sequencing was by immunoSEQ multiplex PCR. The sample holds 150,000 to 200,000 clones, roughly 84% seen once. The sample taken for sequencing was peripheral blood. The receptors shown here come from a woman aged 70-85 years with COVID-19, enrolled during active disease.

V and J are TRBV6-5 and TRBJ1-3; TRBD1 is a possible D gene (6 bases). Trimming took 4 bases from V and 4 from J, leaving 14 bases between them. The germline CDR1 and CDR2 sequences are MNHEY and SVGAGI. The CDR3 sequence is 15 residues long. The CDR3 here is CASSSETGTGNTIYF. The DNA for the CDR3 is TGTGCCAGCAGTTCGGAAACAGGGACCGGAAACACCATATATTTT.

This rearrangement joins TRBV30 to TRBJ2-7; tentatively, D is TRBD2 (6 bases). CDR3 size: 15 residues. Trimming took off 4 bases at V and 0 bases at J, with 16 bases between the two ends. Germline loops: CDR1 GTSNPN, CDR2 SVGIG (reference sequence). CDR3 residues: CAWMPLQTSSYEQYF. CDR3 nucleotide sequence: TGTGCCTGGATGCCACTCCAGACTAGCTCCTACGAGCAGTACTTC.

This chain joins TRBV6-5 and TRBJ1-2, with D perhaps TRBD1 (5 bases). This CDR3 region has 15 residues. Deletions cut 0 bases from V and 4 bases from J, with 12 bases between. CDR1 is MNHEY, CDR2 SVGAGI, per germline. DNA of the CDR3: TGTGCCAGCAGTTACTCGAATGGCGGGGCCTATGGCTACACCTTC. Protein sequence: CASSYSNGGAYGYTF.

The V and J genes are TRBV4-1 and TRBJ2-3; 13 bases map to TRBD2. CDR3 size: 18 residues. The trim removed 3 bases at V and 6 bases at J, leaving 12 bases unmatched. The germline CDR1 and CDR2 sequences are MGHRA and YSYEKL. The CDR3 reads CASSHPRTSGGSVDTQYF. DNA of the CDR3: TGCGCCAGCAGCCACCCCAGGACTAGCGGGGGATCCGTCGATACGCAGTATTTT.

This clone was counted a single time. The rearrangement links TRBV5-6 to TRBJ2-1; TRBD2 might be the D (5 bases). Trimming removed 4 bases from V and 4 bases from J, with 15 bases in between. CDR1 SGHDT and CDR2 YYEEEE come from the germline V gene. CDR3 length equals 15 residues. The CDR3 nucleotides are TGTGCCAGCAGCCTCGGACGGGGAGCTTACAATGAGCAGTTCTTC. This encodes CASSLGRGAYNEQFF.

The V gene is TRBV2, the J gene TRBJ2-6, with D possibly matching TRBD1 (6 bases). CDR3 length equals 15 residues. V was trimmed by 8 bases and J by 0 bases, leaving 11 bases between them. Looked up from germline, CDR1 is SNHLY and CDR2 is FYNNEI. The CDR3 bases are TGTGCCAGCGCCACAGGGTCCTCTGGGGCCAACGTCCTGACTTTC. Encoded protein: CASATGSSGANVLTF.

The J gene is TRBJ2-1, the V gene TRBV27, with 8 bases lining up with TRBD2. Germline V gives CDR1 MNHEY, CDR2 SMNVEV (reference sequence). The CDR3 has 13 amino acids. Losses at the gene ends were 2 bases for V and 9 bases for J; bases not matched to a gene: 3. The CDR3 DNA sequence: TGTGCCAGCAGTTTACTGGCGGGAGGTGAGCAGTTCTTC. This codes for CASSLLAGGEQFF.

The V and J genes are TRBV19 and TRBJ2-2; 11 nucleotides match TRBD2. Germline CDR1 reads LNHDA; CDR2 reads SQIVND (reference sequence). The CDR3 has 16 residues. V dropped 6 bases and J dropped 1; count of bases not matched to a gene: 4. CDR3 coding DNA: TGTGCCAGTAGCCGTAGCGGGAGGGTGAACACCGGGGAGCTGTTTTTT. Its protein is CASSRSGRVNTGELFF.

This clone has at least ten counts. CDR3 protein: CASSEYYTGELFF. CDR3 coding DNA: TGTGCCAGCAGTGAGTACTACACCGGGGAGCTGTTTTTT. The chain recombines TRBV2 with TRBJ2-2; D not resolved. V was clipped by 3 bases and J by 3 bases, with 5 bases between them. This CDR3 contains 13 residues. The germline V gene encodes CDR1 SNHLY and CDR2 FYNNEI.

In this sample, this clone turned up a few times. The chain recombines TRBV7-2 with TRBJ2-3; 8 bases align to TRBD1. V lost 0 bases, J lost 3 bases, and 11 bases stayed unmatched. CDR1 SGHTA and CDR2 FQGNSA come from the germline V gene. This CDR3 is built from 18 residues. Here the CDR3 DNA reads TGTGCCAGCAGCTTAGCGCTCTTCGGACAGGGTCGGACAGATACGCAGTATTTT. Translation gives CASSLALFGQGRTDTQYF.

The chain recombines TRBV28 with TRBJ1-1, with 8 bases lining up with TRBD1. J was trimmed by 4 bases and V by 5 bases; bases with no gene match: 6. CDR3 length: 14 residues. Germline loops: CDR1 MDHEN, CDR2 SYDVKM. CDR3 residues: CASSPHRGATEAFF. In DNA form, the CDR3 reads TGTGCCAGCAGTCCTCACAGGGGGGCCACTGAAGCTTTCTTT.

This clone was detected only a few times. The chain employs TRBV28 and TRBJ1-5; D is undetermined. V dropped 7 bases and J dropped 6 bases, with 10 bases sitting between them. The CDR3 length is 12 residues. CDR1 and CDR2 from the germline V gene are MDHEN and SYDVKM. The CDR3 DNA is TGTGCCAGCAAAGGCTCGGGTCAGCCCCAGCATTTT. It translates to CASKGSGQPQHF.

The chain carries TRBV19 and TRBJ1-5; D may be TRBD1 (5 bases). Germline lookup yields CDR1 LNHDA and CDR2 SQIVND (reference sequence). The V gene lost 3 bases and the J gene lost 0 bases, with 12 bases spanning the gap. CDR3 size: 16 residues. DNA of the CDR3: TGTGCCAGTAGTATCACTGGGACTAATAGCAATCAGCCCCAGCATTTT. It translates to CASSITGTNSNQPQHF. The full variable domain, in which reference TRBV19 and TRBJ1-5 provide the parts outside the CDR3, is DGGITQSPKYLFRKEGQNVTLSCEQNLNHDAMYWYRQDPGQGLRLIYYSQIVNDFQKGDIAEGYSVSREKKESFPLTVTSAQKNPTAFYLCASSITGTNSNQPQHFGDGTRLSIL.

This chain uses TRBV20-1 with TRBJ1-1; unclear D gene. The CDR3 extends over 11 amino acids. With 4 bases removed from V and 5 bases from J, the gap between germline ends came to 8 bases. Germline V gives CDR1 DFQATT, CDR2 SNEGSKA (reference sequence). This CDR3 reads CSATRRTEAFF. CDR3 bases: TGCAGTGCTACGCGGCGGACTGAAGCTTTCTTT.

The V call is TRBV30, the J call TRBJ1-1, with a tentative D call TRBD1 (5 bases). This CDR3 is built from 12 residues. Trimming stripped 7 bases from V and 1 base from J, with 10 bases between. Germline V gene lookup returns CDR1 GTSNPN and CDR2 SVGIG (reference sequence). The CDR3 nucleotides read TGTGCCTCCAGGGTATCGAACACTGAAGCTTTCTTT. It translates to CASRVSNTEAFF. The full variable domain, rest sourced from reference TRBV30 and TRBJ1-1, is SQTIHQWPATLVQPVGSPLSLECTVEGTSNPNLYWYRQAAGRGLQLLFYSVGIGQISSEVPQNLSASRPQDRQFILSSKKLLLSDSGFYLCASRVSNTEAFFGQGTRLTVV.